The 23 T cell receptor beta chains given below trace back to one sample, sequenced in a study of CD8+ T cells in alopecia areata. RNA was isolated and reverse transcribed to cDNA, the sequencing template. Sequenced by immunoSEQ multiplex PCR; TCRdb stores in-frame clones only, minus some. The sample gives about 94,000 clones, about 71% of which show up once; 17% is in the top ten. The treatment was: oral pan-JAK inhibitor, 5-10 mg twice daily. The input for sequencing was CD8+ T cells sorted from blood, taken between weeks 44 and 45, from a patient treated with tofacitinib. These receptors were obtained from a human donor with alopecia areata.

The chain is built from TRBV11-2 and TRBJ2-1; D is undetermined. The CDR3 has 11 residues. Germline lookup yields CDR1 SGHAT and CDR2 FQNNGV. V lost 4 bases and J lost 7, with 5 bases in between. As DNA, the CDR3 is TGTGCCAGCAGCTGGGGAAATGAGCAGTTCTTC. Its protein product is CASSWGNEQFF. The full variable domain, in which reference TRBV11-2 and TRBJ2-1 provide the parts outside the CDR3, is EAGVAQSPRYKIIEKRQSVAFWCNPISGHATLYWYQQILGQGPKLLIQFQNNGVVDDSQLPKDRFSAERLKGVDSTLKIQPAKLEDSAVYLCASSWGNEQFFGPGTRLTVL.

CDR3 in DNA: TGCGCCAGCAGCCAAGATCGGGCAGCAACTAATGAAAAACTGTTTTTT. It codes for CASSQDRAATNEKLFF. The gene calls are TRBV4-3 and TRBJ1-4; D not certain. Trimming removed 0 bases at V and 0 bases at J, with 8 bases between. In germline, CDR1 is LGHNA, CDR2 YSLEER. The CDR3 runs to 16 residues.

The chain employs TRBV11-2 and TRBJ2-3; D is perhaps TRBD2 (6 bases). Between the trimmed V and J ends, which lost 0 bases and 0 bases, there was a span of 10 bases. CDR1 is SGHAT and CDR2 is FQNNGV in the germline V gene. There are 16 residues in the CDR3. CDR3 protein: CASSLDFSGSTDTQYF. The CDR3 DNA follows: TGTGCCAGCAGCTTAGACTTCAGCGGGAGCACAGATACGCAGTATTTT.

The CDR3 DNA sequence: TGTGCCAGCAGTCACATTGGACAGGGAACGGACGAGCAGTACTTC. Its translation is CASSHIGQGTDEQYF. The genes are TRBV5-7 and TRBJ2-7; the match to TRBD1 covers 8 bases. Being an ORF, TRBV5-7 has a function that is uncertain. The CDR3 totals 15 residues. The J segment lost 5 bases and the V segment lost 5 bases, leaving 12 bases of the junction unmatched.

V usage is TRBV7-2 and J usage is TRBJ2-1; 9 nucleotides align to TRBD1. Germline CDR1 SGHTA, CDR2 FQGNSA. This CDR3 is 16 amino acids long. V shed 4 bases, J shed 4 bases, and the junction held 8 bases outside the gene matches. For the CDR3, the DNA is TGTGCCAGCAGCTACGACAGGGGGAACTCTTACAATGAGCAGTTCTTC. Translated, it gives CASSYDRGNSYNEQFF.

V usage is TRBV15 and J usage is TRBJ2-7; 7 nucleotides match TRBD1. The CDR3 length is 14 residues. Per the germline V gene, CDR1 is LNHNV and CDR2 is YYDKDF (reference sequence). Trimming at V came to 7 bases and at J to 0 bases, leaving 6 bases not matched to a gene. The DNA for the CDR3 is TGTGCCACCAACGAGGACAGGAGCTCCTACGAGCAGTACTTC. Translated, it gives CATNEDRSSYEQYF.

This sequence joins TRBV29-1 and TRBJ2-2; 10 bases match TRBD2. After removal of 6 bases from V and 8 bases from J, the junction contained 15 bases not matched to a gene. CDR3 length: 16 residues. CDR1 and CDR2 from the germline V gene are SQVTM and ANQGSEA. The CDR3: CSVAPGSGGARGELFF. CDR3 coding DNA: TGCAGCGTAGCTCCTGGGAGCGGGGGGGCCCGAGGGGAGCTGTTTTTT.

CDR3 amino acids: CASSEGGENEKLFF. The CDR3 nucleotides are TGTGCCAGCAGTGAGGGCGGGGAAAATGAAAAACTGTTTTTT. The genes are TRBV2 and TRBJ1-4; no firm D call. The CDR3 length is 14 residues. The V end was cut by 3 bases, the J end by 5 bases, with 10 bases between. Germline CDR1 reads SNHLY; CDR2 reads FYNNEI.

The J gene is TRBJ2-4, the V gene TRBV5-6; weak D call: TRBD2 (6 bases). The CDR3 length is 15 residues. From germline, CDR1 is SGHDT and CDR2 YYEEEE. V shed 0 bases and J shed 6 bases, with 13 bases lying between them. CDR3 sequence (DNA): TGTGCCAGCAGCTTGGGAAGCGGGCGCGGAAACATTCAGTACTTC. This translates into CASSLGSGRGNIQYF.

This rearrangement joins TRBV4-3 to TRBJ2-5, with 9 bases aligning to TRBD1. The V and J ends lost 5 bases and 2 bases, in that order; junction bases with no gene match: 3. This CDR3 contains 14 residues. CDR1 and CDR2 from the germline V gene are LGHNA and YSLEER. The CDR3 region is CASSDDRGQETQYF. CDR3 nucleotides: TGCGCCAGCAGCGACGACAGGGGGCAAGAGACCCAGTACTTC.

J is TRBJ1-2 and V is TRBV4-3; D unclear. Looked up from germline, CDR1 is LGHNA and CDR2 is YSLEER. V was cut by 4 bases and J by 2 bases, with 17 bases left in between. This CDR3 spans 16 amino acids. The CDR3 bases are TGCGCCAGCAGCCTAGAAGACTCACCGCGGAACTATGGCTACACCTTC. Protein: CASSLEDSPRNYGYTF.

The V call is TRBV4-3, the J call TRBJ2-3; no clear D. V lost 1 base to trimming and J lost 4 bases, with 12 bases between them. Germline V CDR1 and CDR2: LGHNA, YSLEER. CDR3 length: 15 amino acids. CDR3 amino acids: CASSQAHGLADTQYF. The CDR3 nucleotides are TGCGCCAGCAGCCAAGCCCACGGGCTCGCAGATACGCAGTATTTT.

The J gene is TRBJ1-2, the V gene TRBV27, with D possibly being TRBD1 (6 bases). The length of the CDR3 is 15 residues. The V and J ends lost 0 bases and 2 bases respectively, with 10 bases between them. Germline V CDR1 and CDR2: MNHEY, SMNVEV (reference sequence). The CDR3 bases are TGTGCCAGCAGTTTATCGGGGGGGGGCAACTATGGCTACACCTTC. As protein: CASSLSGGGNYGYTF.

The CDR3 nucleotides read TGCGCCAGCAGCCAAAGATGGGGGGGGACAGATACGCAGTATTTT. Translation gives CASSQRWGGTDTQYF. The chain links TRBV4-1 to TRBJ2-3; 7 bases map to TRBD2. In germline, CDR1 is MGHRA, CDR2 YSYEKL. The trim removed 2 bases at V and 3 bases at J, leaving 5 bases unmatched. There are 15 residues in the CDR3.

The rearrangement joins TRBV29-1 to TRBJ2-7; 8 bases are a match to TRBD1. The CDR3 has 12 residues. CDR1 and CDR2 (germline): SQVTM, ANQGSEA. J was trimmed by 6 bases and V by 5 bases; bases with no gene match: 6. CDR3: CSVRGTGAEQYF. DNA of the CDR3: TGCAGCGTTCGTGGGACAGGAGCCGAGCAGTACTTC.

This rearrangement joins TRBV5-1 to TRBJ2-7; tentatively, D is TRBD1 (5 bases). Trimming stripped 4 bases from V and 0 bases from J, with 11 bases between. The germline V gene has CDR1 SGHRS and CDR2 YFSETQ. The CDR3 spans 14 residues. DNA for the CDR3: TGCGCCAGCAGCATGTACCAGGGCTCCTACGAGCAGTACTTC. Protein sequence: CASSMYQGSYEQYF. Based on the CDR3 plus reference TRBV5-1 and TRBJ2-7, the full variable domain is KAGVTQTPRYLIKTRGQQVTLSCSPISGHRSVSWYQQTPGQGLQFLFEYFSETQRNKGNFPGRFSGRQFSNSRSEMNVSTLELGDSALYLCASSMYQGSYEQYFGPGTRLTVT.

The genes are TRBV6-1 and TRBJ1-1; weak D call: TRBD1 (5 bases). Germline loops: CDR1 MNHNS, CDR2 SASEGT. Trimming cost V 5 bases and J 5 bases, with 9 bases left between them. This CDR3 spans 12 amino acids. For the CDR3, the DNA is TGTGCCAGCAGTCCCGACAGTACTGAAGCTTTCTTT. Translation: CASSPDSTEAFF.

This chain joins TRBV29-1 and TRBJ2-7; D is uncertain. V was clipped by 0 bases and J by 3 bases, with 9 bases between them. The germline V gene encodes CDR1 SQVTM and CDR2 ANQGSEA. The CDR3 is 13 residues long. CDR3 protein: CSVEDGQSYEQYF. CDR3 DNA sequence: TGCAGCGTTGAAGATGGGCAGAGCTACGAGCAGTACTTC.

The chain links TRBV29-1 to TRBJ1-2; the D gene is possibly TRBD1 (6 bases). V shed 3 bases and J shed 1 base, with 15 bases lying between them. The CDR3 sequence is 15 residues long. Germline CDR1 and CDR2: SQVTM and ANQGSEA. The CDR3 DNA follows: TGCAGCGTTGATGGTGGGGGCTTGGATAACTATGGCTACACCTTC. Its protein product is CSVDGGGLDNYGYTF.

J is TRBJ1-3 and V is TRBV5-1, with D possibly matching TRBD1 (6 bases). CDR1 SGHRS and CDR2 YFSETQ come from the germline V gene. With 0 bases removed from V and 6 bases from J, the gap between germline ends came to 13 bases. The CDR3 is 15 amino acids. CDR3 DNA sequence: TGCGCCAGCAGCTTGGCCGAAGGGGGAGAAAACACCATATATTTT. Its protein is CASSLAEGGENTIYF.

The J gene is TRBJ1-1, the V gene TRBV7-8; tentative D call: TRBD1 (6 bases). The length of the CDR3 is 15 residues. V gave up 2 bases and J gave up 1 base, with 11 bases separating them. CDR1 and CDR2 (germline): SGHVS, FQNEAQ. This CDR3 is CASSLWGPPNTEAFF. The CDR3 DNA is TGTGCCAGCAGCTTATGGGGGCCTCCGAACACTGAAGCTTTCTTT.

The chain is built from TRBV7-2 and TRBJ2-7, with 8 nucleotides matching TRBD2. The CDR3 consists of 13 residues. J gave up 7 bases and V 1 base, and 3 bases lay outside the gene matches. CDR1 is SGHTA, CDR2 FQGNSA, per germline. CDR3 DNA: TGTGCCAGCAGCTTAGGGACTAGCAAGGAGCAGTACTTC. Translated, it gives CASSLGTSKEQYF.

This chain joins TRBV6-6 and TRBJ2-2; TRBD2 might be the D (5 bases). V lost 2 bases and J 5 bases, leaving 9 bases between the germline ends. Germline V gene lookup returns CDR1 MNHNY and CDR2 SVGAGI (reference sequence). This CDR3 comprises 14 residues. In nucleotides, the CDR3 is TGTGCCAGCAGTTACCGGACTGAAACCGGGGAGCTGTTTTTT. Translating it yields CASSYRTETGELFF.